The rows below give T cell receptor beta chains drawn from one sample of a study of human T cells and chemical hapten exposure. MiXCR was run by TCRdb on the RACE reads, yielding one entry per CDR3 protein. The table shows 65,000 to 90,000 distinct CDR3 sequences, with 13% to 15% occurring only once. Source: whole blood, taken in connection with sensitization to the hapten diphenylcyclopropenone (DPC). The receptor set was obtained from a woman aged 45-59 years with alopecia areata. Some clones in this sample may be carry-over from other donors' samples. Both conserved end residues are part of each CDR3. Not every row has a clone size; where given, it reads once, few, many or a size class.

clone size	J gene	V gene	CDR3 protein
.	TRBJ2-1	TRBV5-5	CASSFAGSSYNEQFF
few	TRBJ2-7	TRBV6-5	CASSGTSGRPYEQYF
few	TRBJ2-3	TRBV6-5	CASSQTLASDTQYF
few	TRBJ2-2	TRBV7-2	CASSLGGQGKLFF
many	TRBJ2-3	TRBV30	CAWNPGLTDTQYF
few	TRBJ2-2	TRBV6-1	CASDQTGPGELFF
many	TRBJ2-1	TRBV7-2	CASSLGLFSYNEQFF
.	TRBJ2-3	TRBV20-1	CSATSRSRSTDTQYF
few	TRBJ2-7	TRBV5-1	CASSFRGQHNSYEQYF
.	TRBJ1-1	TRBV9	CASSGSAGQGSEAFF
.	TRBJ2-7	TRBV28	CASSLHAGDGYYEQYF
many	TRBJ2-5	TRBV29-1	CSVQPEREMRETQYF
.	TRBJ1-5	TRBV6-2/TRBV6-3	CASTRDRVAQPQHF
.	TRBJ1-4	TRBV29-1	CSVLPGPNEKLFF
.	TRBJ2-5	TRBV3-1	CASKGGETQYF
.	TRBJ1-1	TRBV6-6	CASGLTGGKDTEAFF
.	TRBJ2-7	TRBV6-6	CASNSPIGDEQYF
.	TRBJ2-7	TRBV10-3	CAISDAALSYEQYF
few	TRBJ2-3	TRBV7-8	CASSNSGWRGRLDTQYF
few	TRBJ1-2	TRBV7-2	CASSRDRPYGYTF
few	TRBJ2-3	TRBV5-1	CASSSKAGADTQYF
.	TRBJ2-7	TRBV12-3/TRBV12-4	CASRKEQATYEQYF
many	TRBJ1-6	TRBV7-8	CASSLEGRGQSPLHF
.	TRBJ2-5	TRBV19	CASSQGTSGRGETQYF
few	TRBJ2-4	TRBV7-6	CASSLDELAKNIQYF
.	TRBJ2-2	TRBV18	CASSIKQGGTGELFF
many	TRBJ2-1	TRBV11-2	CASSLSGRDYNEQFF
few	TRBJ1-1	TRBV6-5	CASSRDAPIDTEAFF
.	TRBJ2-3	TRBV12-3/TRBV12-4	CASRAVGRGDTQYF
few	TRBJ2-7	TRBV20-1	CSATGSRNEQYF
few	TRBJ1-1	TRBV6-5	CASRMQGQNTEAFF